This T cell receptor beta chain was profiled in a study of blood T cells in healthy people across ages. Study results and caveats: Significant beta diversity loss was already apparent by age approximately 38, declining roughly linearly.

Primed by a sample-barcoded 5' primer and a J-beta primer mix, a second PCR proceeded for roughly 6 to 12 cycles. Researchers report that a template-switch adaptor with 12 random nucleotides tagged each cDNA molecule. One entry per CDR3 protein results from TCRdb running MiXCR on the 5' RACE reads. This table has some 1,000,000 distinct CDR3 sequences, approximately 25% appearing once. As to this clonotype: Its target is not known.

CDR1 and CDR2 (germline): SQVTM, ANQGSEA. This CDR3 region has 14 residues. V lost 2 bases and J lost 0, with 11 bases in between. These same data were also listed under a study on T cells of mothers and their children. That paper notes: From each mother came over 8.5 million TCR beta CDR3 reads, and from each child came 2.5 million to 3 million.

This TCR was recovered from a girl aged 2-15 years in good health. This chain links TRBV29-1 with TRBJ2-7; D not resolved. Sequencing was performed on blood. This CDR3 is CSVESSESSYEQYF. CDR3 DNA sequence: TGCAGCGTTGAAAGTTCCGAAAGCTCCTACGAGCAGTACTTC.